This record concerns one T cell receptor (beta chain) sequence. What it binds is unknown. Clones were sequenced by immunoSEQ multiplex PCR, and TCRdb holds only the in-frame ones, with some missing. The sample lists around 100,000 clones; about 90% were seen once. The CDR3 extends over 14 amino acids. The V end lost 1 base, the J end lost 7 bases, and 10 bases lay between the germline ends. The germline gives CDR1 ENHRY, CDR2 SYGVKD. This sample was taken from a study of T cell responses to AZD1222 COVID-19 vaccine. Study conclusions and caveats: Spike-specific TCR breadth rose after two AZD1222 doses, and depth rose as well. Donors skewed white British and female; clonal diversity was possibly underestimated.

V gene TRBV10-3 combines with J gene TRBJ2-2, with D perhaps TRBD2 (5 bases). The clonotype originates from an adult in good health. The sequencing used peripheral blood, collected on day 0 of AZD1222 vaccination. The CDR3 bases are TGTGCCATCAGTGAGTACGGGATGATCGGGGAGCTGTTTTTT. It is translated as CAISEYGMIGELFF.